This is a list of T cell receptor beta chains from one sample in a study of beta chain features in type 1 diabetes. TCRdb keeps only in-frame clones here, not all; method: immunoSEQ multiplex PCR. The top ten clones hold 0.034% of a sample with around 240,000 clones, 9.6% of them seen once. Sequenced input: naive CD4+ T cells from blood. All receptors derive from a woman in her late teens or twenties in good health. Each CDR3 is given with its conserved first and last residue. Clone size is stated in some rows and not others, as once, few, many or a class when expanded.

16,NA,TRBJ2-7,TRBV5-1,CASSLQGTGSSYEQYF
16,few,TRBJ2-3,TRBV27,CASSLSEDPREDTQYF
13,NA,TRBJ2-5,TRBV18,CASSSDREETQYF
15,NA,TRBJ1-1,TRBV6-5,CASSYHRALNTEAFF
17,few,TRBJ2-1,TRBV2,CASSEAEGGWSYNEQFF
15,few,TRBJ1-2,TRBV19,CASSMGQTVNYGYTF
16,NA,TRBJ2-1,TRBV7-3,CASSLTWTSGGNEQFF
16,NA,TRBJ2-1,TRBV9,CASSVGGLYEGNEQFF
15,NA,TRBJ1-1,TRBV7-6,CASIMGTAGDTEAFF
15,NA,TRBJ1-5,TRBV6-1,CASGSRTASNQPQHF
13,NA,NA,TRBV7-7,CASSPGGAYEQYF
14,few,TRBJ2-7,TRBV11-2,CASSSRLEGREQYF
13,few,TRBJ1-5,TRBV6-1,CASSPEISGPQHF
15,NA,TRBJ2-5,TRBV7-2,CASSPQTGGGETQYF
16,NA,TRBJ2-6,TRBV11-3,CASSLLAVSGANVLTF
18,few,TRBJ2-2,TRBV5-1,CASTAGIWRERGTGELFF
19,few,TRBJ2-6,TRBV19,CASSQTGGEPTYGANVLTF
19,NA,TRBJ1-5,TRBV2,CASTWRGPGRLRAGQPQHF
14,few,TRBJ2-5,TRBV14,CASSQASGWKTQYF
13,few,TRBJ2-7,TRBV30,CAWSGRGRAEQYF
13,few,TRBJ2-7,TRBV6-5,CASSSTGAYEQYF
15,NA,TRBJ2-7,TRBV27,CASRFTASVTYEQYF
14,NA,TRBJ2-7,TRBV6-1,CASRLVRELAEQYF
16,few,TRBJ2-3,TRBV7-9,CASSLVLAGGTDTQYF
13,NA,TRBJ1-5,TRBV7-9,CASSMTGSQPQHF
17,few,TRBJ2-7,TRBV10-3,CAISESGLAGITYEQYF
15,NA,TRBJ2-1,TRBV30,CAWSVRPGGKDEQFF
15,NA,TRBJ2-7,TRBV18,CASSPRTSGNYEQYF
14,few,TRBJ1-5,TRBV30,CAWSVGGWNQPQHF
14,few,TRBJ2-1,TRBV9,CASSVTGTANEQFF
17,NA,TRBJ1-1,TRBV23-1,CASLRRAGGALSTEAFF
13,NA,TRBJ2-1,TRBV6-1,CASSVSGRVEQFF
14,few,TRBJ1-5,TRBV25-1,CARIHRGQGQPQHF
13,NA,TRBJ1-1,TRBV5-1,CASSLPRKDEAFF
15,NA,TRBJ2-7,TRBV6-5,CATGRQGVTTYEQYF
14,few,TRBJ2-2,TRBV6-5,CASSYGTRTGELFF
13,few,TRBJ1-2,TRBV10-3,CAIGRDSNYGYTF
12,few,TRBJ2-7,TRBV10-3,CAISRASGEQYF
14,few,TRBJ1-1,TRBV5-1,CASRPGQLNTEAFF
17,NA,TRBJ2-3,TRBV5-4,CASSSSGRSPSTDTQYF
13,NA,TRBJ2-1,TRBV6-5,CASSPDRVDEQFF
13,many,TRBJ2-4,TRBV9,CASSTQGVDIQYF
15,few,TRBJ1-1,TRBV6-1,CASSVDIPGSTEAFF
12,few,TRBJ1-2,TRBV5-1,CASSLDGDGYTF
15,few,TRBJ2-7,TRBV7-9,CASSLAGGRSYEQYF
15,few,TRBJ2-1,TRBV14,CASSQDNNVYNEQFF
15,few,TRBJ2-2,TRBV5-1,CASSTGQGSTGELFF
12,few,TRBJ2-7,TRBV19,CASGGKGHEQYF
19,few,TRBJ2-1,TRBV6-1,CASSEARRGSHFSYNEQFF
12,few,TRBJ1-3,TRBV30,CAWSRGGNTIYF
16,few,TRBJ2-1,TRBV6-5,CASSYSGTGTYNEQFF
17,NA,TRBJ2-1,TRBV7-2,CASSLGIGRTSYNEQFF
14,NA,TRBJ2-1,TRBV2,CASRGDIGSNEQFF
14,few,TRBJ2-2,TRBV6-1,CASSERQGTGELFF
16,NA,TRBJ1-1,TRBV19,CASNPGQGSGDTEAFF
16,few,TRBJ1-6,TRBV9,CASSVDATGVNSPLHF
16,few,TRBJ2-1,TRBV19,CASSTSTSGTYNEQFF